These 5 T cell receptor beta chains were sequenced from one sample in a study of metastatic and nonmetastatic thyroid tumors. TCRdb reanalyzed the PCR reads via MiXCR. The sample carries about 52,000 clones, under 20% recorded once. There were no patients who had received any treatment before thyroid surgery. Sequencing input: blood. These receptors all come from a female donor with papillary thyroid cancer or a benign thyroid nodule (not recorded which). Some clones in this sample may be carry-over from other donors' samples.

This clone was detected many times. The chain joins TRBV4-2 to TRBJ2-7, with 9 bases that match TRBD2. This CDR3 has 16 residues. The germline gives CDR1 LGHNA, CDR2 YNFKEQ. The ends lost 0 bases at V and 4 bases at J; junction bases unmatched: 7. The CDR3 nucleotides are TGTGCCAGCAGCCAAGAGAAGGCTAGCGGGACGTACGAGCAGTACTTC. This gives the protein CASSQEKASGTYEQYF.

In its sample, this clone was seen a few times. The CDR3 coding sequence is TGTGCCAGCGGGACTAGCGATGGAGATGAGCAGTTCTTC. Protein sequence: CASGTSDGDEQFF. The chain combines TRBV12-3 or TRBV12-4 with TRBJ2-1; 10 positions match TRBD2. Germline trimming cut 8 bases from V and 8 bases from J; bases unmatched to any gene: 6. CDR3 length: 13 amino acids.

This clone was seen repeatedly, ten times or more. The chain uses TRBV9 and TRBJ2-1, with D unclear. There are 14 residues in the CDR3. Germline loops: CDR1 SGDLS, CDR2 YYNGEE. V lost 3 bases and J 5 bases, leaving 12 bases between the germline ends. This chain's CDR3 is CASSARREHNEQFF. The CDR3 nucleotides are TGTGCCAGCAGCGCCCGGCGAGAACACAATGAGCAGTTCTTC.

V usage is TRBV6-1 and J usage is TRBJ2-2, with 12 nucleotides matching TRBD2. The germline gives CDR1 MNHNS, CDR2 SASEGT. The CDR3 consists of 17 residues. Trimming cost V 8 bases and J 6 bases; bases outside gene matches: 13. CDR3 amino acids: CASGGTGLAGWSGELFF. In DNA, the CDR3 is TGTGCCAGCGGTGGGACTGGACTAGCGGGATGGTCCGGGGAGCTGTTTTTT.

This chain links TRBV28 with TRBJ2-2; D is ambiguous. Trimming shortened V by 5 bases and J by 6 bases, and 19 bases separated the two germline ends. The germline V gene encodes CDR1 MDHEN and CDR2 SYDVKM. The CDR3 spans 16 residues. The CDR3 DNA reads as TGTGCCAGCAGTACCTTTAGCTGGGCCGTGGCCGGGGAGCTGTTTTTT. This codes for CASSTFSWAVAGELFF.